Listed below are T cell receptor beta chains from one sample, sequenced in a study of cytomegalovirus exposure and HLA in healthy donors. The table came from immunoSEQ multiplex PCR; TCRdb's copy has only in-frame clones and leaves some out. Counted here are 55,000 to 70,000 clones, roughly 94% occurring once; the ten biggest clones make up 2% to 2.5%. The sample consisted of PBMCs. Source of these receptors: a man younger than 35 in good health and CMV-seronegative. The CDR3 runs from the conserved cysteine through the conserved F or W. The D gene is left open where the match is weak. Only some rows state a clone size, as once, few, many or a class for expanded clones.

J gene: TRBJ1-3; clone size: NA; V gene: TRBV28; CDR3 length: 16; D gene: NA; CDR3 protein: CASSLAGAFSGNTIYF; CDR3 DNA: TGTGCCAGCAGTTTGGCAGGCGCCTTTAGTGGAAACACCATATATTTT
J gene: TRBJ1-1; clone size: NA; V gene: TRBV5-6; CDR3 length: 14; D gene: NA; CDR3 protein: CASTSEVMNTEAFF; CDR3 DNA: TGTGCCAGCACCTCAGAGGTTATGAACACTGAAGCTTTCTTT
J gene: TRBJ2-7; clone size: once; V gene: TRBV5-1; CDR3 length: 14; D gene: TRBD2; CDR3 protein: CASSLDGGNYEQYF; CDR3 DNA: TGCGCCAGCAGCTTGGACGGGGGGAACTACGAGCAGTACTTC
J gene: TRBJ2-3; clone size: NA; V gene: TRBV18; CDR3 length: 18; D gene: NA; CDR3 protein: CASSPNFYGGVGTDTQYF; CDR3 DNA: TGTGCCAGCTCACCCAACTTCTACGGAGGAGTCGGGACAGATACGCAGTATTTT
J gene: TRBJ1-2; clone size: NA; V gene: TRBV15; CDR3 length: 15; D gene: TRBD1; CDR3 protein: CATSRDISTGHGYTF; CDR3 DNA: TGTGCCACCAGCAGAGATATTTCGACAGGGCATGGCTACACCTTC
J gene: TRBJ1-2; clone size: NA; V gene: TRBV7-2; CDR3 length: 14; D gene: NA; CDR3 protein: CASSRGEGRYGYTF; CDR3 DNA: TGTGCCAGCAGTAGGGGGGAGGGTCGCTATGGCTACACCTTC
J gene: TRBJ2-7; clone size: once; V gene: TRBV27; CDR3 length: 14; D gene: TRBD2; CDR3 protein: CASSTSGRLYEQYF; CDR3 DNA: TGTGCCAGCAGTACTAGCGGGAGGCTCTACGAGCAGTACTTC
J gene: TRBJ2-7; clone size: once; V gene: TRBV28; CDR3 length: 14; D gene: NA; CDR3 protein: CASSSIWGAYEQYF; CDR3 DNA: TGTGCCAGCAGCTCGATATGGGGAGCCTACGAGCAGTACTTC
J gene: TRBJ2-1; clone size: NA; V gene: TRBV5-1; CDR3 length: 13; D gene: NA; CDR3 protein: CASSLEVSTEQFF; CDR3 DNA: TGCGCCAGCAGCTTGGAGGTTAGCACTGAGCAGTTCTTC
J gene: TRBJ2-5; clone size: NA; V gene: TRBV19; CDR3 length: 16; D gene: NA; CDR3 protein: CASSIEPNLRAKTQYF; CDR3 DNA: TGTGCCAGTAGTATAGAACCCAATTTACGCGCGAAGACCCAGTACTTC
J gene: TRBJ1-5; clone size: once; V gene: TRBV28; CDR3 length: 16; D gene: NA; CDR3 protein: CASIREGVILYQPQHF; CDR3 DNA: TGTGCCAGCATTAGGGAGGGGGTTATCCTTTATCAGCCCCAGCATTTT
J gene: TRBJ2-7; clone size: NA; V gene: TRBV28; CDR3 length: 17; D gene: TRBD1; CDR3 protein: CASSLYMTGGGRVEQYF; CDR3 DNA: TGTGCCAGCAGTTTATATATGACAGGGGGTGGCCGAGTCGAGCAGTACTTC
J gene: TRBJ1-4; clone size: medium-sized; V gene: TRBV6-1; CDR3 length: 13; D gene: TRBD1; CDR3 protein: CASNRGENEKLFF; CDR3 DNA: TGTGCCAGCAACAGGGGGGAAAATGAAAAACTGTTTTTT
J gene: TRBJ2-2; clone size: NA; V gene: TRBV6-5; CDR3 length: 16; D gene: NA; CDR3 protein: CASSYSDLGDTGELFF; CDR3 DNA: TGTGCCAGCAGTTACTCAGATCTAGGCGACACCGGGGAGCTGTTTTTT
J gene: TRBJ2-2; clone size: once; V gene: TRBV7-2; CDR3 length: 17; D gene: TRBD1; CDR3 protein: CASSYSPGGGNTGELFF; CDR3 DNA: TGTGCCAGCAGCTATTCACCAGGGGGCGGTAACACCGGGGAGCTGTTTTTT
J gene: TRBJ2-6; clone size: once; V gene: TRBV6-5; CDR3 length: 14; D gene: NA; CDR3 protein: CASSIQSGANVLTF; CDR3 DNA: TGTGCCAGCAGTATACAGTCTGGGGCCAACGTCCTGACTTTC
J gene: TRBJ2-4; clone size: NA; V gene: TRBV28; CDR3 length: 17; D gene: TRBD1; CDR3 protein: CASSLPGTGVAKNIQYF; CDR3 DNA: TGTGCCAGCAGTTTACCCGGGACAGGGGTGGCCAAAAACATTCAGTACTTC
J gene: TRBJ2-7; clone size: NA; V gene: TRBV4-3; CDR3 length: 15; D gene: NA; CDR3 protein: CASSQDRHPGSEQYF; CDR3 DNA: TGCGCCAGCAGCCAAGATCGACACCCTGGAAGCGAGCAGTACTTC
J gene: TRBJ1-1; clone size: once; V gene: TRBV25-1; CDR3 length: 15; D gene: NA; CDR3 protein: CASSEDQGINTEAFF; CDR3 DNA: TGTGCCAGCAGTGAGGACCAGGGGATAAACACTGAAGCTTTCTTT
J gene: TRBJ2-7; clone size: once; V gene: TRBV5-8; CDR3 length: 14; D gene: TRBD1; CDR3 protein: CASSLGQGTQEQYF; CDR3 DNA: TGTGCCAGCAGCCTAGGACAGGGTACTCAGGAGCAGTACTTC
J gene: TRBJ2-7; clone size: NA; V gene: TRBV19; CDR3 length: 14; D gene: NA; CDR3 protein: CASSATGTTYEQYF; CDR3 DNA: TGTGCCAGTAGTGCTACAGGGACCACCTACGAGCAGTACTTC
J gene: TRBJ2-1; clone size: once; V gene: TRBV5-4; CDR3 length: 14; D gene: TRBD2; CDR3 protein: CASSFQREGNEQFF; CDR3 DNA: TGTGCCAGCAGCTTCCAGCGGGAGGGGAATGAGCAGTTCTTC
J gene: TRBJ2-1; clone size: NA; V gene: TRBV11-3; CDR3 length: 16; D gene: TRBD2; CDR3 protein: CASSLGGLAGANEQFF; CDR3 DNA: TGTGCCAGCAGCTTAGGTGGGCTAGCGGGAGCAAATGAGCAGTTCTTC
J gene: TRBJ2-2; clone size: NA; V gene: TRBV6-4; CDR3 length: 12; D gene: NA; CDR3 protein: CASSDFRGELFF; CDR3 DNA: TGTGCCAGCAGTGACTTTCGCGGGGAGCTGTTTTTT
J gene: TRBJ2-6; clone size: NA; V gene: TRBV19; CDR3 length: 18; D gene: TRBD1; CDR3 protein: CATTGATGGYSGANVLTF; CDR3 DNA: TGTGCCACGACCGGGGCGACAGGGGGCTACTCTGGGGCCAACGTCCTGACTTTC
J gene: TRBJ2-1; clone size: NA; V gene: TRBV5-4; CDR3 length: 16; D gene: TRBD2; CDR3 protein: CASSFGGGPSYNEQFF; CDR3 DNA: TGTGCCAGCAGCTTTGGGGGAGGGCCGTCCTACAATGAGCAGTTCTTC
J gene: TRBJ2-5; clone size: NA; V gene: TRBV5-1; CDR3 length: 14; D gene: TRBD1; CDR3 protein: CASSLETGQETQYF; CDR3 DNA: TGCGCCAGCAGCTTGGAGACAGGGCAAGAGACCCAGTACTTC
J gene: TRBJ2-4; clone size: once; V gene: TRBV2; CDR3 length: 17; D gene: TRBD2; CDR3 protein: CASSEGLAGGRGNIQYF; CDR3 DNA: TGTGCCAGCAGTGAAGGGCTAGCGGGAGGGCGGGGAAACATTCAGTACTTC